This T cell receptor beta chain comes out of a study of blood T cell repertoires in COVID-19. Sequencing was performed with immunoSEQ multiplex PCR; in TCRdb, only in-frame clones are kept and a portion is missing. The sample includes approximately 66,000 clones, roughly 89% of them seen just once. Germline CDR1 is SGDLS and CDR2 is YYNGEE. This CDR3 has 15 residues. Trimming pared 0 bases from V and 2 bases from J, leaving 6 bases between. The source is a man aged 60 to 69 with acute or convalescent COVID-19. Sequencing was performed on peripheral blood. This chain uses TRBV9 with TRBJ2-6; D possibly corresponds to TRBD1 (6 bases). The CDR3 spells CASSVGGPGANVLTF. DNA for the CDR3: TGTGCCAGCAGCGTAGGGGGGCCTGGGGCCAACGTCCTGACTTTC. The full variable domain, with the rest looked up from reference TRBV9 and TRBJ2-6, is DSGVTQTPKHLITATGQRVTLRCSPRSGDLSVYWYQQSLDQGLQFLIQYYNGEERAKGNILERFSAQQFPDLHSELNLSSLELGDSALYFCASSVGGPGANVLTFGAGSRLTVL.